The TCR beta chain described here comes from a study of Ad26.COV2.S vaccination and SARS-CoV-2 variants. Study-level information: Donor was assigned to the Ad26.COV2.S arm of trial COV1001.

Treatment meaning: some 19 received Ad26.COV2.S at low or high dose, single or two shots; about 5 received placebo; per-sample allocation not given. The samples were gathered on day 63 after the first injection of vaccine or placebo. The CDR3 loop spans 12 amino acids. Trimming took 8 bases from V and 3 from J, leaving 7 bases between them. Libraries were prepared by immunoSEQ multiplex PCR; TCRdb keeps only in-frame clonotypes and omits some of them. Among about 280,000 clones listed, more than 75% were seen once. V is TRBV12-3 or TRBV12-4 and J is TRBJ2-2; unclear D gene. The TCR sequence derives from a person aged 18 to 59 who received the Ad26.COV2.S COVID-19 vaccine or a placebo. The specimen comprised peripheral blood, sampled in a trial of Ad26.COV2.S vaccine versus placebo. CDR3 region: CASHADTGELFF. CDR3 in DNA: TGTGCCAGCCACGCGGACACCGGGGAGCTGTTTTTT.